This entry describes one T cell receptor (beta chain). Sequencing used immunoSEQ multiplex PCR; TCRdb keeps in-frame clones, though not all of them. The sample lists about 100,000 clones, approximately 96% occurring once. Germline V gives CDR1 LNHNV, CDR2 YYDKDF (reference sequence). The CDR3 spans 14 residues. V shed 3 bases, J shed 9 bases, and the junction held 6 bases outside the gene matches. These data come from a study of technical replicates of blood from several donors. J is TRBJ2-1 and V is TRBV15; 9 bases fit TRBD2. This TCR derives from a human donor in good health. Material for sequencing was T cells isolated from PBMCs. The CDR3 protein is CATSRASGKVEQFF. DNA of the CDR3: TGTGCCACCAGCAGGGCTAGCGGGAAGGTTGAGCAGTTCTTC.